One sample yielded the 23 T cell receptor beta chains listed below, sequenced in a study of blood T cell repertoires in COVID-19. Sequencing used immunoSEQ multiplex PCR; TCRdb keeps in-frame clones, though not all of them. Of over 250,000 clones listed, more than 75% are singletons. The source material was PBMCs or T cells enriched from blood (not recorded which). These receptors came from a woman aged 55-70 years in a cohort exposed to, infected with or recovered from COVID-19 (not recorded which).

The CDR3 region is CASSFHRTGTNTEAFF. The CDR3 bases are TGTGCCAGCAGCTTTCACAGGACAGGGACGAACACTGAAGCTTTCTTT. V gene TRBV7-9 combines with J gene TRBJ1-1; the match to TRBD1 covers 8 bases. CDR3 size: 16 residues. The V and J ends lost 3 bases and 1 base, in that order; junction bases with no gene match: 7. Germline V CDR1 and CDR2: SEHNR, FQNEAQ (reference sequence). Looking up the rest from reference TRBV7-9 and TRBJ1-1 gives the full variable domain: DTGVSQNPRHKITKRGQNVTFRCDPISEHNRLYWYRQTLGQGPEFLTYFQNEAQLEKSRLLSDRFSAERPKGSFSTLEIQRTEQGDSAMYLCASSFHRTGTNTEAFFGQGTRLTVV.

The chain uses TRBV11-2 and TRBJ2-1; 7 nucleotides align to TRBD1. Germline CDR1 SGHAT, CDR2 FQNNGV. Losses at the gene ends were 0 bases for V and 2 bases for J; bases not matched to a gene: 1. This CDR3 has 15 residues. The CDR3 nucleotides are TGTGCCAGCAGCTTAGAGGGACAGACCTACAATGAGCAGTTCTTC. This sequence encodes CASSLEGQTYNEQFF.

The CDR3 DNA reads TGTGCCAGCAGTTACAGGGGGTCCTCCTACGAGCAGTACTTC. Translation gives CASSYRGSSYEQYF. The chain couples TRBV27 to TRBJ2-7; 8 bases are shared with TRBD1. V gave up 4 bases and J gave up 0 bases; unmatched junction bases: 2. CDR3 length: 14 residues. CDR1 and CDR2 (germline): MNHEY, SMNVEV (reference sequence).

Only a few counts were recorded for this clone. V gene TRBV27 combines with J gene TRBJ2-4; TRBD1 is a possible D gene (6 bases). The V end lost 6 bases, the J end lost 6 bases, and 18 bases lay between the germline ends. This CDR3 spans 15 amino acids. Germline assignment: CDR1 MNHEY and CDR2 SMNVEV (reference sequence). For the CDR3, the DNA is TGTGCCAGCAGCCCCGAACAGGGTCGCCTAAACATTCAGTACTTC. This sequence encodes CASSPEQGRLNIQYF.

The chain couples TRBV27 to TRBJ2-3; D gene uncertain. CDR3 length equals 14 residues. Germline assignment: CDR1 MNHEY and CDR2 SMNVEV (reference sequence). The V and J ends lost 2 bases and 3 bases respectively, with 9 bases between them. CDR3 coding DNA: TGTGCCAGCAGTTTACCCCATAGTACAGATACGCAGTATTTT. Translating gives CASSLPHSTDTQYF.

The V and J genes are TRBV5-4 and TRBJ2-5; a weak D match, TRBD2 (6 bases). Between the trimmed V and J ends, which lost 4 bases and 3 bases, there was a span of 13 bases. This CDR3 region has 14 residues. The germline gives CDR1 SGHNT, CDR2 YYREEE (reference sequence). The CDR3 DNA sequence: TGTGCCAGCAGCGCGGGACTGACGAAAGAGACCCAGTACTTC. Amino acids: CASSAGLTKETQYF.

The V gene is TRBV11-1, the J gene TRBJ2-3; TRBD2 matches at 8 bases. CDR3 length: 16 amino acids. Germline CDR1 SGHAT, CDR2 FQDESV (reference sequence). V lost 2 bases to trimming and J lost 5 bases; unmatched junction nucleotides: 9. CDR3 loop: CASSLILAGGGDTQYF. Here the CDR3 DNA reads TGTGCCAGCAGCTTAATTCTGGCGGGAGGTGGAGATACGCAGTATTTT.

The J gene is TRBJ2-1, the V gene TRBV7-8, with D possibly TRBD2 on 5 matching bases. CDR1 is SGHVS, CDR2 FQNEAQ, per germline. The CDR3 is made up of 17 amino acids. V lost 2 bases, J lost 4 bases, and 18 bases lay in between. CDR3 amino acids: CASSLRLIGLIYNEQFF. CDR3 nucleotide sequence: TGTGCCAGCAGCTTACGCCTTATCGGACTTATATACAATGAGCAGTTCTTC. Filled out from reference TRBV7-8 and TRBJ2-1, the complete variable domain reads GAGVSQSPRYKVAKRGQDVALRCDPISGHVSLFWYQQALGQGPEFLTYFQNEAQLDKSGLPSDRFFAERPEGSVSTLKIQRTQQEDSAVYLCASSLRLIGLIYNEQFFGPGTRLTVL.

This clone was seen only once. V and J are TRBV27 and TRBJ1-2; 10 positions match TRBD1. The V gene's germline CDR1 is MNHEY and CDR2 SMNVEV (reference sequence). The CDR3 length is 18 residues. Trimming cost V 0 bases and J 4 bases; bases outside gene matches: 11. As DNA, the CDR3 is TGTGCCAGCAGTTTATCCCACCGAGACAGGGGGCGGGTCTATGGCTACACCTTC. Translated: CASSLSHRDRGRVYGYTF.

This chain links TRBV6-5 with TRBJ1-5, with 10 nucleotides matching TRBD1. J gave up 7 bases and V 6 bases, and 9 bases lay outside the gene matches. This CDR3 contains 15 residues. In germline, CDR1 is MNHEY, CDR2 SVGAGI. CDR3 DNA sequence: TGTGCCAGCAGCCCGGACAGGGGGATAAGGCAGCCCCAGCATTTT. This sequence encodes CASSPDRGIRQPQHF.

This chain connects TRBV19 to TRBJ1-1; TRBD1 aligns across 12 bases. V lost 5 bases to trimming and J lost 5 bases; unmatched junction nucleotides: 15. CDR3 length equals 18 residues. CDR1 and CDR2 from the germline V gene are LNHDA and SQIVND (reference sequence). The CDR3 nucleotides read TGTGCCAGTAGTGTTACGACCGGGACAGGGGGCGCAAGGACTGAAGCTTTCTTT. Protein: CASSVTTGTGGARTEAFF.

The chain carries TRBV5-8 and TRBJ2-1; TRBD1 is a possible D gene (6 bases). The CDR3 is 14 amino acids. Germline V gene sequence: CDR1 SGHTS, CDR2 YDEGEE. Trimming pared 0 bases from V and 6 bases from J, leaving 10 bases between. For the CDR3, the DNA is TGTGCCAGCAGCTTGGAGGCAGGGGTCAATGAGCAGTTCTTC. This translates into CASSLEAGVNEQFF. The full variable domain, with the rest looked up from reference TRBV5-8 and TRBJ2-1, is EAGVTQSPTHLIKTRGQQATLRCSPISGHTSVYWYQQALGLGLQFLLWYDEGEERNRGNFPPRFSGRQFPNYSSELNVNALELEDSALYLCASSLEAGVNEQFFGPGTRLTVL.

This clone showed up just once. The chain couples TRBV2 to TRBJ2-7; 10 nucleotides agree with TRBD2. V lost 7 bases to trimming and J lost 5 bases; unmatched junction nucleotides: 8. The length of the CDR3 is 14 residues. The V gene's germline CDR1 is SNHLY and CDR2 FYNNEI. DNA for the CDR3: TGTGCCAGCACCTTACTAGCGGGAAACGACGAGCAGTACTTC. Translation gives CASTLLAGNDEQYF.

The chain combines TRBV5-1 with TRBJ1-1; the match to TRBD1 covers 7 bases. The germline V gene encodes CDR1 SGHRS and CDR2 YFSETQ. This CDR3 is 14 amino acids long. The J segment lost 5 bases and the V segment lost 8 bases, leaving 12 bases of the junction unmatched. The CDR3: CASTSGGAGTEAFF. The CDR3 coding sequence is TGCGCCAGTACGTCAGGGGGTGCGGGGACTGAAGCTTTCTTT.

The CDR3: CASSSDRDQPQHF. The CDR3 coding sequence is TGCGCCAGCAGCTCAGACAGGGATCAGCCCCAGCATTTT. The J gene is TRBJ1-5, the V gene TRBV5-1, with 7 bases fitting TRBD1. This CDR3 has 13 amino acids. The germline gives CDR1 SGHRS, CDR2 YFSETQ. After removal of 3 bases from V and 5 bases from J, the junction contained 2 bases not matched to a gene.

This chain joins TRBV15 and TRBJ1-2; TRBD1 is a possible D gene (5 bases). The CDR3 is 14 residues long. Germline assignment: CDR1 LNHNV and CDR2 YYDKDF (reference sequence). V lost 0 bases, J lost 4 bases, and 9 bases lay in between. This CDR3 reads CATSRDGGTYGYTF. The CDR3 DNA sequence: TGTGCCACCAGCAGAGATGGGGGGACCTATGGCTACACCTTC.

The chain recombines TRBV19 with TRBJ2-1, with 9 bases fitting TRBD2. Germline V gene sequence: CDR1 LNHDA, CDR2 SQIVND (reference sequence). The length of the CDR3 is 16 residues. V lost 5 bases and J lost 1; bases outside the gene matches: 6. CDR3 bases: TGTGCCAGTAGTCCACTAGCGGGTGATTCCTACAATGAGCAGTTCTTC. This sequence encodes CASSPLAGDSYNEQFF.

The genes are TRBV24-1 and TRBJ2-2; 8 bases fit TRBD1. After removal of 5 bases from V and 5 bases from J, the junction contained 3 bases not matched to a gene. The CDR3 is 14 amino acids. Germline V gives CDR1 KGHDR, CDR2 SFDVKD. The CDR3 is CATSVTGGTGELFF. The CDR3 bases are TGTGCCACCAGTGTAACAGGGGGAACCGGGGAGCTGTTTTTT.

The V gene is TRBV12-3 or TRBV12-4, the J gene TRBJ1-2; no firm D call. This CDR3 is 11 amino acids long. V was shortened by 4 bases and J by 4 bases, with 4 bases between the two germline ends. This CDR3 reads CASSSFYGYTF. CDR3 sequence (DNA): TGTGCCAGCAGTTCGTTCTATGGCTACACCTTC.

The rearrangement links TRBV6-5 to TRBJ1-2, with D maybe TRBD1 (6 bases). Per germline, CDR1 MNHEY and CDR2 SVGAGI. The length of the CDR3 is 14 residues. Trimming left V 6 bases short and J 7 bases short, with 18 bases between. DNA of the CDR3: TGTGCCAGCAGCTTAAAGGGGGAAAGGAGTGGCTACACCTTC. Its translation is CASSLKGERSGYTF.

CDR3 DNA: TGTGCCAGCAGAACGCTGAGCGAGGATGGAAACACCATATATTTT. Its protein product is CASRTLSEDGNTIYF. The J gene is TRBJ1-3, the V gene TRBV6-6; D remains ambiguous. Germline CDR1 MNHNY, CDR2 SVGAGI (reference sequence). The CDR3 runs 15 residues. The V end was cut by 6 bases, the J end by 3 bases, with 15 bases between.

J is TRBJ1-6 and V is TRBV7-2; 7 nucleotides line up with TRBD1. The V and J ends lost 3 bases and 9 bases, in that order; junction bases with no gene match: 5. Germline CDR1 is SGHTA and CDR2 is FQGNSA. The CDR3 runs to 14 residues. CDR3 DNA: TGTGCCAGCAGCTTCCGGACAGGCGGTTCACCCCTCCACTTT. It translates to CASSFRTGGSPLHF. Combining the CDR3 with reference TRBV7-2 and TRBJ1-6 gives the whole variable domain GAGVSQSPSNKVTEKGKDVELRCDPISGHTALYWYRQSLGQGLEFLIYFQGNSAPDKSGLPSDRFSAERTGGSVSTLTIQRTQQEDSAVYLCASSFRTGGSPLHFGNGTRLTVT.

The V call is TRBV3-1 (or the pseudogene TRBV3-2), the J call TRBJ1-1, with D unclear. Germline lookup yields CDR1 LGHDT and CDR2 YNNKEL (reference sequence). This CDR3 comprises 17 residues. Trimming removed 1 base at V and 5 bases at J, with 20 bases between. The CDR3 region has the DNA TGTGCCAGCAGCCAAGCGAGCTGGGGAGGCAGAGGGACTGAAGCTTTCTTT. The encoded protein is CASSQASWGGRGTEAFF.